This is a list of T cell receptor beta chains from one sample in a study of human T cells and chemical hapten exposure. TCRdb fed the RACE reads into MiXCR, producing one record per CDR3 protein. Among approximately 340,000 distinct CDR3 sequences listed, roughly 6.9% were seen once. This material consisted of whole blood, taken in connection with sensitization to the hapten diphenylcyclopropenone (DPC). The receptors were gathered from a woman aged 18-30 years with alopecia areata. Some clones in this sample may be carry-over from other donors' samples. CDR3s include the opening cysteine and the closing phenylalanine or tryptophan. Fields, in order: V gene, J gene, D gene, clone size, CDR3 protein, CDR3 DNA. The D gene is left open where the match is weak. Where a row states a size, it is once, few, many or the class of an expanded clone; other rows omit it.

TRBV7-2	TRBJ1-2	TRBD1	many	CASSFPPGQGFGYTF	TGTGCCAGCAGCTTCCCGCCGGGACAGGGCTTTGGCTACACCTTC
TRBV12-3/TRBV12-4	TRBJ1-2	-	-	CASSLGQVGYGYTF	TGTGCCAGCAGTTTAGGTCAGGTGGGCTATGGCTACACCTTC
TRBV7-8	TRBJ1-5	TRBD1	few	CASSLEGQVWNQPQHF	TGTGCCAGCAGCTTAGAGGGACAGGTGTGGAATCAGCCCCAGCATTTT
TRBV10-3	TRBJ1-1	-	-	CAISVSGIEAFF	TGTGCCATCAGTGTTTCAGGTATTGAAGCTTTCTTT
TRBV7-9	TRBJ1-2	-	-	CASSLPLTYGYTF	TGTGCCAGCAGCTTACCCCTCACTTATGGCTACACCTTC
TRBV11-2	TRBJ2-1	-	few	CASSFMGYTKVGSYNEQFF	TGTGCCAGCAGCTTCATGGGATACACAAAGGTGGGATCCTACAATGAGCAGTTCTTC
TRBV20-1	TRBJ2-7	TRBD1	few	CSALPGQGINEQYF	TGCAGTGCTTTACCGGGACAGGGAATCAACGAGCAGTACTTC
TRBV6-2/TRBV6-3	TRBJ1-2	-	-	CASSYAGADINYGYTF	TGTGCCAGCAGTTACGCGGGGGCCGATATTAACTATGGCTACACCTTC
TRBV5-4	TRBJ2-1	-	few	CASSLGPNEQFF	TGTGCCAGCAGCTTGGGGCCCAATGAGCAGTTCTTC
TRBV10-3	TRBJ2-7	TRBD1	few	CAISESEQGVGEQYF	TGTGCCATCAGTGAGTCCGAACAGGGGGTGGGCGAGCAGTACTTC
TRBV12-3/TRBV12-4	TRBJ2-6	TRBD1	many	CASTMGQGAGANVLTF	TGTGCCAGCACTATGGGACAGGGGGCCGGGGCCAACGTCCTGACTTTC
TRBV11-2	TRBJ2-1	TRBD1	few	CASRTGTGGSYNEQFF	TGTGCCAGCAGGACCGGGACAGGGGGCTCCTACAATGAGCAGTTCTTC